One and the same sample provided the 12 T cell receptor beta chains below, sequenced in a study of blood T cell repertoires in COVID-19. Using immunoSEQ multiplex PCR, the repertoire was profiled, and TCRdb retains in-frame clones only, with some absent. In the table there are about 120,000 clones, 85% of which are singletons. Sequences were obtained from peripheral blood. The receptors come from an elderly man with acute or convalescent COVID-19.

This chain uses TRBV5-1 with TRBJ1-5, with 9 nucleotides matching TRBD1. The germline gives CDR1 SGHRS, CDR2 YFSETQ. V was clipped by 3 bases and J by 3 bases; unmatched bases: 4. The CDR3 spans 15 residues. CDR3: CASSSTGGYNQPQHF. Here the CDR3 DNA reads TGCGCCAGCAGCTCGACAGGGGGGTACAATCAGCCCCAGCATTTT.

Here the CDR3 reads CASSQSDSNQPQHF. CDR3 in DNA: TGTGCCAGCAGCCAATCAGATAGCAATCAGCCCCAGCATTTT. The J gene is TRBJ1-5, the V gene TRBV14; D is uncertain. Germline assignment: CDR1 SGHDN and CDR2 FVKESK. CDR3 size: 14 residues. Trimming took off 2 bases at V and 0 bases at J, with 5 bases between the two ends.

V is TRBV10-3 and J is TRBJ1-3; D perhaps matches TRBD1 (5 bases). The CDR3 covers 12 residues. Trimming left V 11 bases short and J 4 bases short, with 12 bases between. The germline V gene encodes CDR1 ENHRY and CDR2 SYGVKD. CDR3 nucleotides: TGTGCCGGAGGGACGGAAGGAAACACCATATATTTT. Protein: CAGGTEGNTIYF.

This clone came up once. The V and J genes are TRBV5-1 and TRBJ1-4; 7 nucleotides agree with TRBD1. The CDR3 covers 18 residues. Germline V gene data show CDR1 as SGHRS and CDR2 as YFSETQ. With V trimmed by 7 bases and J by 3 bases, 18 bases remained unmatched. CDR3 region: CASAFGPDRAIANEKLFF. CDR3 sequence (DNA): TGCGCCAGCGCCTTTGGTCCCGACAGGGCCATCGCTAATGAAAAACTGTTTTTT.

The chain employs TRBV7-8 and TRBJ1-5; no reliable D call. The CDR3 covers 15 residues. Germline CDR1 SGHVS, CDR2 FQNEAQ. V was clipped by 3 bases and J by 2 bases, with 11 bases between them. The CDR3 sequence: CASSFQAVGNQPQHF. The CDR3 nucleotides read TGTGCCAGCAGCTTCCAGGCAGTAGGCAATCAGCCCCAGCATTTT.

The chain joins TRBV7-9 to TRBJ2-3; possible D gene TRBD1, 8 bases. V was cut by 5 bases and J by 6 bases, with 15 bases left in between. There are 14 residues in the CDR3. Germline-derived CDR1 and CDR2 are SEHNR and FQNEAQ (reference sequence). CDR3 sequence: CASSQTGGADTQYF. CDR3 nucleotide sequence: TGTGCCAGCAGCCAAACAGGGGGGGCCGATACGCAGTATTTT.

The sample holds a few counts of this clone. CDR3 in amino acids: CASSLRTSGKGETQYF. CDR3 bases: TGTGCCAGCAGCCTCCGGACTAGCGGAAAAGGGGAGACCCAGTACTTC. This chain connects TRBV5-4 to TRBJ2-5, with TRBD2 matching 10 bases. The CDR3 covers 16 residues. V shed 4 bases and J 5 bases; nucleotides not matched to a gene: 11. Germline CDR1 SGHNT, CDR2 YYREEE (reference sequence).

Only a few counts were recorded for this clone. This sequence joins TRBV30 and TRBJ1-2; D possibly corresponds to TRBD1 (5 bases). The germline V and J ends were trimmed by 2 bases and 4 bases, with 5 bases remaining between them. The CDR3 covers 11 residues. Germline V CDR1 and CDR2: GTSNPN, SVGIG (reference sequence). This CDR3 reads CAWSRGYGYTF. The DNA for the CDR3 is TGTGCCTGGAGTAGGGGCTATGGCTACACCTTC. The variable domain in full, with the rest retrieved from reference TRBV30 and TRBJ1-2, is SQTIHQWPATLVQPVGSPLSLECTVEGTSNPNLYWYRQAAGRGLQLLFYSVGIGQISSEVPQNLSASRPQDRQFILSSKKLLLSDSGFYLCAWSRGYGYTFGSGTRLTVV.

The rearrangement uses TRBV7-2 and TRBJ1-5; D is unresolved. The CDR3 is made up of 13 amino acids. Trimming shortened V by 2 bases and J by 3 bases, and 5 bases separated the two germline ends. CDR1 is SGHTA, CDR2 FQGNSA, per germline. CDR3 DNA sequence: TGTGCCAGCAGCTTAATCAACAATCAGCCCCAGCATTTT. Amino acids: CASSLINNQPQHF.

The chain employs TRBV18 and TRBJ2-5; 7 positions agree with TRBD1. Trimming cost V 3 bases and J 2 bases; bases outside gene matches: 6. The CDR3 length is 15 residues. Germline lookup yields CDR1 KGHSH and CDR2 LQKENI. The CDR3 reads CASSPGQATQETQYF. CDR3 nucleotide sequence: TGTGCCAGCTCACCCGGACAGGCAACACAAGAGACCCAGTACTTC.

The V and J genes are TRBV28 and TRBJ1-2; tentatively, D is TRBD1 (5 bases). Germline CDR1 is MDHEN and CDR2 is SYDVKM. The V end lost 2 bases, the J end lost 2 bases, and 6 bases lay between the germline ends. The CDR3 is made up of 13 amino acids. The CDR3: CASSLNRNYGYTF. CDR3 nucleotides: TGTGCCAGCAGTTTAAACAGGAACTATGGCTACACCTTC.

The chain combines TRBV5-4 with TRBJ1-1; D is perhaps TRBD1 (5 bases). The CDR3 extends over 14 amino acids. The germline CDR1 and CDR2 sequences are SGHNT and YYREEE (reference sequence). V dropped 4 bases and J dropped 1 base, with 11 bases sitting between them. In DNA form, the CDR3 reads TGTGCCAGCAGCCGTTCCGGACAGAACACTGAAGCTTTCTTT. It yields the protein CASSRSGQNTEAFF.